The present entry profiles one T cell receptor (beta chain) with its context. The data were produced by immunoSEQ multiplex PCR, yet TCRdb's version contains in-frame clones alone and is incomplete. The sample includes 95,000 to 120,000 clones, about 90% of them seen just once. This record comes from a study of blood T cell repertoires in COVID-19. Study as a whole: Sites across the United States, Italy and Spain contributed samples from acute and convalescent COVID-19.

Trimming took 0 bases from V and 4 from J, leaving 22 bases between them. The germline V gene encodes CDR1 SGHAT and CDR2 FQNNGV. The CDR3 spans 19 residues. The sequenced sample consisted of peripheral blood. This chain links TRBV11-2 with TRBJ1-3, with D hard to call. This TCR was recovered from a woman between 45 and 65 years old with acute or convalescent COVID-19. The CDR3 here is CASSLDQWRRPSSGNTIYF. The CDR3 DNA follows: TGTGCCAGCAGCTTAGATCAGTGGAGGAGACCGTCCTCAGGAAACACCATATATTTT. The full variable domain, in which reference TRBV11-2 and TRBJ1-3 provide the parts outside the CDR3, is EAGVAQSPRYKIIEKRQSVAFWCNPISGHATLYWYQQILGQGPKLLIQFQNNGVVDDSQLPKDRFSAERLKGVDSTLKIQPAKLEDSAVYLCASSLDQWRRPSSGNTIYFGEGSWLTVV.